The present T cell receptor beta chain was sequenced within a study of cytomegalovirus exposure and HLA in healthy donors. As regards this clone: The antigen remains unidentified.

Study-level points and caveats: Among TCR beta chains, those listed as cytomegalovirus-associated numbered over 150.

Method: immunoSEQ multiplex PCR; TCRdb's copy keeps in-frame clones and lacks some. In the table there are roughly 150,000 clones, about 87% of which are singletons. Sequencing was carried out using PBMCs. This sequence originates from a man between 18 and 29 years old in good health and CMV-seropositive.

CDR3 sequence: CASKGDGPYGYTF. The CDR3 DNA is TGTGCCAGCAAGGGGGACGGTCCCTATGGCTACACCTTC. This chain links TRBV6-5 with TRBJ1-2, with TRBD1 as a possible D gene (6 bases). From germline, CDR1 is MNHEY and CDR2 SVGAGI. The germline V and J ends were trimmed by 7 bases and 4 bases, with 13 bases remaining between them. The CDR3 has 13 residues.